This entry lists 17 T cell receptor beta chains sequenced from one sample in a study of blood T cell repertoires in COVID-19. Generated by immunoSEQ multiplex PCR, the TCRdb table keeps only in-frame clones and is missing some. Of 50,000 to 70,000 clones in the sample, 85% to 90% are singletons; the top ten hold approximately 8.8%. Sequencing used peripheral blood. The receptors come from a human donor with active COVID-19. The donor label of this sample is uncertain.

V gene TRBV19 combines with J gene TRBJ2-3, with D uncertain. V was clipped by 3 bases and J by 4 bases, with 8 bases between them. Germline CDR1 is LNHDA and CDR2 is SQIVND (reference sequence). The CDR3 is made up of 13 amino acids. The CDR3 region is CASSMAGPDTQYF. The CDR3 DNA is TGTGCCAGTAGTATGGCTGGTCCAGATACGCAGTATTTT. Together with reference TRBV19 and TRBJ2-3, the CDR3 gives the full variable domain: DGGITQSPKYLFRKEGQNVTLSCEQNLNHDAMYWYRQDPGQGLRLIYYSQIVNDFQKGDIAEGYSVSREKKESFPLTVTSAQKNPTAFYLCASSMAGPDTQYFGPGTRLTVL.

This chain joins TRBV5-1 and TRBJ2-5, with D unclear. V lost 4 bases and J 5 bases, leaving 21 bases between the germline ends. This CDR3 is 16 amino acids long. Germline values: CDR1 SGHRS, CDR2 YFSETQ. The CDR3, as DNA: TGCGCCAGCAGCCCCATTGGGTACGGAACCGGGGAGACCCAGTACTTC. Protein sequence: CASSPIGYGTGETQYF.

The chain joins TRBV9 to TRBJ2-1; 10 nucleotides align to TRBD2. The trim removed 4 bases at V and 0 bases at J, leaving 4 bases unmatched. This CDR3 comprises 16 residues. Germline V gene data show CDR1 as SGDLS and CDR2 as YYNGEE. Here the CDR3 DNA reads TGTGCCAGCAGCCCAGCGGGGGGGAGCTCCTACAATGAGCAGTTCTTC. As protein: CASSPAGGSSYNEQFF. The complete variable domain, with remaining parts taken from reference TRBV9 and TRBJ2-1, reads DSGVTQTPKHLITATGQRVTLRCSPRSGDLSVYWYQQSLDQGLQFLIQYYNGEERAKGNILERFSAQQFPDLHSELNLSSLELGDSALYFCASSPAGGSSYNEQFFGPGTRLTVL.

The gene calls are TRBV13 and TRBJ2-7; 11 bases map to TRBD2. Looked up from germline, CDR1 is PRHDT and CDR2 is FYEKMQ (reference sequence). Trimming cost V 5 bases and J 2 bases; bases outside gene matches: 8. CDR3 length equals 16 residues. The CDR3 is CASSVGLAEGTYEQYF. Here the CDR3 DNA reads TGTGCCAGCAGCGTGGGACTAGCGGAAGGAACCTACGAGCAGTACTTC.

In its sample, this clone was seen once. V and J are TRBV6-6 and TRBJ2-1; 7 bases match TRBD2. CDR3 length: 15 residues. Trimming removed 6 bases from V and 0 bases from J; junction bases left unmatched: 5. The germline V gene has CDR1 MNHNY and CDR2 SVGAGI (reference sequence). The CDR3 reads CASREQRGSYNEQFF. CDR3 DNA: TGTGCCAGCAGGGAACAGCGGGGCTCCTACAATGAGCAGTTCTTC.

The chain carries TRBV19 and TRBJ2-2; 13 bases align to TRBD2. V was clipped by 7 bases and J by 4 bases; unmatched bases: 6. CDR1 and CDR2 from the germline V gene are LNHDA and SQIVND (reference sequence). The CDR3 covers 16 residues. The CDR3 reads CASTKGLAGVTGELFF. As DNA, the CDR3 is TGTGCCAGTACCAAAGGACTAGCGGGAGTCACCGGGGAGCTGTTTTTT.

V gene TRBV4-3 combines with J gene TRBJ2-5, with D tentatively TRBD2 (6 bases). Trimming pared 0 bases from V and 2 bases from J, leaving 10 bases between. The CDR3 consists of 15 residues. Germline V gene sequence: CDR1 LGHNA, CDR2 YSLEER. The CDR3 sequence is CASSQDYGGQETQYF. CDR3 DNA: TGCGCCAGCAGCCAAGATTACGGGGGACAAGAGACCCAGTACTTC.

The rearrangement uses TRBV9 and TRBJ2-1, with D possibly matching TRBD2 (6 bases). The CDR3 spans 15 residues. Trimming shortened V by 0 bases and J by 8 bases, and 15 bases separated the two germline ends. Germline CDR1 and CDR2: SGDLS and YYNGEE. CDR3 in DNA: TGTGCCAGCAGCGTAGGGGGACTCGGGTCCGATGAGCAGTTCTTC. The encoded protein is CASSVGGLGSDEQFF.

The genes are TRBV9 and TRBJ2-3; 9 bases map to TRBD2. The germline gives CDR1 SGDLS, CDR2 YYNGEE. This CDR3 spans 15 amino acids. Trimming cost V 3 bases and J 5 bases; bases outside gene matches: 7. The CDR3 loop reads CASSGRLAGIDTQYF. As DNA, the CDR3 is TGTGCCAGCAGCGGTCGGCTAGCGGGAATAGATACGCAGTATTTT.

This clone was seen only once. This CDR3 is CASSYSSEYEQYF. The CDR3 nucleotides read TGTGCCAGCAGTTACTCGAGTGAGTACGAGCAGTACTTC. The chain joins TRBV6-2 or TRBV6-3 to TRBJ2-7; D gene uncertain. Per the germline V gene, CDR1 is MNHEY and CDR2 is SVGEGT. The CDR3 loop spans 13 amino acids. With 0 bases removed from V and 4 bases from J, the gap between germline ends came to 7 bases.

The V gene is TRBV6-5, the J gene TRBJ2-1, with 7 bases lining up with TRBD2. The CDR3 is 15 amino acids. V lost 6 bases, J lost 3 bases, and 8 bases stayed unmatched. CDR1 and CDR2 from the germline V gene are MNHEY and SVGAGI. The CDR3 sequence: CASRGGGSDYNEQFF. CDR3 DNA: TGTGCCAGCAGGGGCGGCGGGAGTGACTACAATGAGCAGTTCTTC.

CDR3 protein: CASSRLGLAAETQYF. In DNA, the CDR3 is TGTGCCAGCAGCCGTTTGGGACTAGCGGCAGAGACCCAGTACTTC. The V call is TRBV4-2, the J call TRBJ2-5, with 11 bases lining up with TRBD2. This CDR3 comprises 15 residues. The V gene's germline CDR1 is LGHNA and CDR2 YNFKEQ. The J segment lost 4 bases and the V segment lost 4 bases, leaving 5 bases of the junction unmatched.

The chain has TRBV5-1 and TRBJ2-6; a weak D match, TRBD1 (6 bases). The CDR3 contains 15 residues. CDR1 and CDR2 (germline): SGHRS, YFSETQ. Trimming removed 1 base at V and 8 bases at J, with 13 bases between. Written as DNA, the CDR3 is TGCGCCAGCAGCTTGTTTACAGGGTCCTCCAACGTCCTGACTTTC. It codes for CASSLFTGSSNVLTF.

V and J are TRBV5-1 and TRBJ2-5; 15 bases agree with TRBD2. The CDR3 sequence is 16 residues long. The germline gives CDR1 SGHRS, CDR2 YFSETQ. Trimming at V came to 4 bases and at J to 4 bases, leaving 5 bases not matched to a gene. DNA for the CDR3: TGCGCCAGCAGCCCGGGACTAGCGGGAGGAGGAGAGACCCAGTACTTC. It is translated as CASSPGLAGGGETQYF.

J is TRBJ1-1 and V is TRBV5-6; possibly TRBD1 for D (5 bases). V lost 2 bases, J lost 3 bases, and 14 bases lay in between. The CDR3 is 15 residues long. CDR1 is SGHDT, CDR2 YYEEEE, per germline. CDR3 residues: CASSLKTGGHTEAFF. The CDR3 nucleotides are TGTGCCAGCAGCTTAAAGACGGGGGGTCACACTGAAGCTTTCTTT.

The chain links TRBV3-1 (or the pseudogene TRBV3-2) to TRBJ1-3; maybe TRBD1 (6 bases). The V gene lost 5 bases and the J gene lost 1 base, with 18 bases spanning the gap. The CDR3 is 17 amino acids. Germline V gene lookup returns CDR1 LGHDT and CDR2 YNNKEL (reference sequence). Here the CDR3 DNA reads TGTGCCAGCAGCACCGGGGGGACAAAGGGATCTGGAAACACCATATATTTT. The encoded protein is CASSTGGTKGSGNTIYF.

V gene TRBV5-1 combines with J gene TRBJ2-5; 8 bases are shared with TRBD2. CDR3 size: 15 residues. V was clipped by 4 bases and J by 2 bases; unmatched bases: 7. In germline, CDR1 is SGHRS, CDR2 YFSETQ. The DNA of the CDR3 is TGCGCCAGCAGCCGCGGGGGGCAGGCGCAAGAGACCCAGTACTTC. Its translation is CASSRGGQAQETQYF.